This T cell receptor beta chain was observed in a study of control samples from healthy donors and cancer patients. Clones were sequenced by immunoSEQ multiplex PCR, and TCRdb holds only the in-frame ones, with some missing. The sample yields roughly 80,000 clones, roughly 91% seen once. Trimming stripped 7 bases from V and 1 base from J, with 13 bases between. The CDR3 length is 14 residues. Germline values: CDR1 SNHLY, CDR2 FYNNEI. The V and J genes are TRBV2 and TRBJ1-1, with D perhaps matching TRBD1 (6 bases). Material for sequencing was blood. This receptor was identified in a man aged 50-60 years in good health. The CDR3 loop reads CASNRQVGNTEAFF. CDR3 DNA: TGTGCCAGCAACAGACAGGTAGGGAACACTGAAGCTTTCTTT.